This T cell receptor beta chain was documented in a study of neurological immune-mediated disorders. This clonotype was found many times. TCRdb processed the 5' RACE reads anew with MiXCR; each CDR3 protein has one entry. Here the sample spans 20,000 to 25,000 distinct CDR3 sequences, around 6.2% being singletons. V was pared by 5 bases and J by 4 bases, with 17 bases between. The CDR3 loop spans 16 amino acids. CDR1 and CDR2 from the germline V gene are SGHTA and FQGNSA. The receptor was derived from a man in his late teens or twenties in good health. The J gene is TRBJ2-2, the V gene TRBV7-2; perhaps D is TRBD1 or TRBD2 (5 bases each). The sample taken for sequencing was CD8+ T cells from blood. The CDR3 sequence is CASSDPVGALTGELFF. The CDR3 DNA sequence: TGTGCCAGCAGCGATCCAGTCGGGGCCCTCACCGGGGAGCTGTTTTTT.